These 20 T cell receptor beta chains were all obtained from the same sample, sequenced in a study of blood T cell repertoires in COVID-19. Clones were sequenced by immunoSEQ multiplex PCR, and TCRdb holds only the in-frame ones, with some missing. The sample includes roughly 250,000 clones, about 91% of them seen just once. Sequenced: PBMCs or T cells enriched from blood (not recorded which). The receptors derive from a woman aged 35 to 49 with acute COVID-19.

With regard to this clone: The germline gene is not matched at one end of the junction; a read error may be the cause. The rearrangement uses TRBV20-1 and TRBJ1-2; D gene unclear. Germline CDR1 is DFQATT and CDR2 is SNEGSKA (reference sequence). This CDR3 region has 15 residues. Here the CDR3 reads CSASGRLTSMYGYTF. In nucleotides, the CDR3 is TGCAGCGCTAGTGGTCGACTAACTTCTATGTATGGCTACACCTTC.

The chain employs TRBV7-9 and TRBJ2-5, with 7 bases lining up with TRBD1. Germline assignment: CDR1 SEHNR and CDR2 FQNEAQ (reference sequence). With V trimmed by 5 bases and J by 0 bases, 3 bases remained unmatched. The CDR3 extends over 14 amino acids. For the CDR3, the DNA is TGTGCCAGCAGCACGGGACAGTACCAAGAGACCCAGTACTTC. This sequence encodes CASSTGQYQETQYF.

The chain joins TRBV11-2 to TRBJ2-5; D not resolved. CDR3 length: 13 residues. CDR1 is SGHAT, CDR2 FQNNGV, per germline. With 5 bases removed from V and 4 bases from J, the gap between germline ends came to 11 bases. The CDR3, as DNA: TGTGCCAGCAGCGCGAGTGGCGGAGAGACCCAGTACTTC. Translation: CASSASGGETQYF.

In DNA form, the CDR3 reads TGCGCCAGCAGCCCGACTAGCGGCCTACCGGGGGAGCAGTACTTC. Its translation: CASSPTSGLPGEQYF. The J gene is TRBJ2-7, the V gene TRBV5-1; 9 bases are a match to TRBD2. Germline CDR1 SGHRS, CDR2 YFSETQ. V shed 4 bases, J shed 7 bases, and the junction held 12 bases outside the gene matches. This CDR3 region has 15 residues.

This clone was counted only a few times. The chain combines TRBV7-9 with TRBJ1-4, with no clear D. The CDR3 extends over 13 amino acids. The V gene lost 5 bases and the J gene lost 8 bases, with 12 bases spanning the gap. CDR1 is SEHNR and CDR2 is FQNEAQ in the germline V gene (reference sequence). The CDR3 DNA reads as TGTGCCAGCAGCCCCACGGGTGGAGAAAAACTGTTTTTT. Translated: CASSPTGGEKLFF.

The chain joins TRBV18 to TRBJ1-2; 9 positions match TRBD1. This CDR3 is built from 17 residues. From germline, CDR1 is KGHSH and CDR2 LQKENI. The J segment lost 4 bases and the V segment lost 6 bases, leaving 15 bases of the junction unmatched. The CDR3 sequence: CASSQGQGGYGGYGYTF. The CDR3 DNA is TGTGCCAGCTCTCAGGGACAGGGAGGATACGGTGGCTATGGCTACACCTTC.

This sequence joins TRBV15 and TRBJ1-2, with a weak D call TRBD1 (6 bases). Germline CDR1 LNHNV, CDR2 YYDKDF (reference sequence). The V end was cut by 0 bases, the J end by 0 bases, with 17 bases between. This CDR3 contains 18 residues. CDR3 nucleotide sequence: TGTGCCACCAGCAGAGATAGGGGGTCGGGCTTGGCTAACTATGGCTACACCTTC. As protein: CATSRDRGSGLANYGYTF.

The CDR3 is CASSLWTGTEQYV. The CDR3, as DNA: TGTGCCAGCTCACTTTGGACAGGGACCGAGCAGTACGTC. The chain has TRBV18 and TRBJ2-7; TRBD1 matches at 8 bases. V lost 4 bases, J lost 6 bases, and 5 bases stayed unmatched. Germline assignment: CDR1 KGHSH and CDR2 LQKENI. CDR3 length: 13 amino acids.

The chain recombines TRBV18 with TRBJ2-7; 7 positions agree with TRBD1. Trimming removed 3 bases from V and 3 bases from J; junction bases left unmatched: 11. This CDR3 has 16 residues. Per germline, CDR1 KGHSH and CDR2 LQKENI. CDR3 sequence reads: CASSPDDRVAYYEQYF. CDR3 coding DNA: TGTGCCAGCTCACCGGACGACAGGGTTGCATACTACGAGCAGTACTTC.

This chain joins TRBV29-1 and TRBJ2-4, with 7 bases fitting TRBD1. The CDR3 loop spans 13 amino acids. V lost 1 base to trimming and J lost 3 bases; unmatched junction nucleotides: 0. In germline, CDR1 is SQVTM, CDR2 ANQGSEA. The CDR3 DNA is TGCAGCGTTGAAGGGGACAGCAAAAACATTCAGTACTTC. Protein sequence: CSVEGDSKNIQYF.

This chain's CDR3 is CASSASRVGNTIYF. CDR3 DNA: TGTGCCAGTAGTGCGTCCAGGGTTGGAAACACCATATATTTT. This chain connects TRBV19 to TRBJ1-3, with D possibly TRBD1 on 5 matching bases. This CDR3 is 14 amino acids long. Trimming pared 5 bases from V and 3 bases from J, leaving 11 bases between. Germline V gives CDR1 LNHDA, CDR2 SQIVND (reference sequence).

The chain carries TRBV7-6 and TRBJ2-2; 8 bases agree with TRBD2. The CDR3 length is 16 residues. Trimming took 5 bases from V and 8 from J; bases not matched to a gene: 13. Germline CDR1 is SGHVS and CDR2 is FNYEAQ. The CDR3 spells CASSHQQREKTGELFF. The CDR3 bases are TGTGCCAGCAGCCACCAACAGCGGGAGAAGACGGGGGAGCTGTTTTTT.

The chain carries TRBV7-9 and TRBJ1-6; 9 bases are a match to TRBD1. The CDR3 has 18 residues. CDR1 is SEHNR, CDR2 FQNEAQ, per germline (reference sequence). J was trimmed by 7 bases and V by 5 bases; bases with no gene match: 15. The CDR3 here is CASSINSLPGTGNSPLHF. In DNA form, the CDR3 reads TGTGCCAGCAGCATCAACTCACTCCCCGGGACAGGGAATTCACCCCTCCACTTT.

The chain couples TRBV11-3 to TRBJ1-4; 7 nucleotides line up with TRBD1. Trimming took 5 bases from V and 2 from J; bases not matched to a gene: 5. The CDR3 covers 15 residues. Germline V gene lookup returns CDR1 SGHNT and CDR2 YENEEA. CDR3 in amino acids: CASSAPTGTNEKLFF. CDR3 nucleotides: TGTGCCAGCAGCGCCCCGACAGGGACTAATGAAAAACTGTTTTTT.

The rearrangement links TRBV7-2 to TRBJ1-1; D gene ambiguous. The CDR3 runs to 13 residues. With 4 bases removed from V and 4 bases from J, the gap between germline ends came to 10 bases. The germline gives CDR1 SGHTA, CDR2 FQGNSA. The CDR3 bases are TGTGCCAGCAGCTACCTCCGGAGCACTGAAGCTTTCTTT. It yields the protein CASSYLRSTEAFF.

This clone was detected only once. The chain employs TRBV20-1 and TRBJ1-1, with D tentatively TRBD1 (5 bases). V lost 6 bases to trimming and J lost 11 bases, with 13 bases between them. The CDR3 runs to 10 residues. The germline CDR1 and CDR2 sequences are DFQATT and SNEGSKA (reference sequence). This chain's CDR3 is CSAREGGAFF. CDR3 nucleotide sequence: TGCAGTGCCAGGGAGGGAGGGGCTTTCTTT.

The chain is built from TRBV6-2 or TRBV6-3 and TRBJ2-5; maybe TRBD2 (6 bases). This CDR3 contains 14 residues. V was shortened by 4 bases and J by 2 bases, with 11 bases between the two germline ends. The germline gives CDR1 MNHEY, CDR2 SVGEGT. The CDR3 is CASSSRERQETQYF. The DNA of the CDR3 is TGTGCCAGCAGTTCCCGGGAGCGACAAGAGACCCAGTACTTC.

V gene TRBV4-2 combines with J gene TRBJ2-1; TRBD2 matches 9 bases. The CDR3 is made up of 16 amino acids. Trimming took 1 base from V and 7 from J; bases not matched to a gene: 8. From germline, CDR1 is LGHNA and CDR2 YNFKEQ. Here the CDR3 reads CASSQGGGRELNEQFF. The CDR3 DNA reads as TGTGCCAGCAGCCAAGGAGGCGGGAGGGAGCTAAATGAGCAGTTCTTC.

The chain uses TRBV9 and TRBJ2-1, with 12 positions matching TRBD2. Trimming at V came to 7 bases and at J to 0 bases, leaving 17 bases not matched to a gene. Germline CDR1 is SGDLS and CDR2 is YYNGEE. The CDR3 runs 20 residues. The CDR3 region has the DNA TGTGCCAGCGGAAAGGAACGGGGACTAGCGGGCCAGATCTCCTACAATGAGCAGTTCTTC. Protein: CASGKERGLAGQISYNEQFF. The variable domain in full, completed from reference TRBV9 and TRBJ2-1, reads DSGVTQTPKHLITATGQRVTLRCSPRSGDLSVYWYQQSLDQGLQFLIQYYNGEERAKGNILERFSAQQFPDLHSELNLSSLELGDSALYFCASGKERGLAGQISYNEQFFGPGTRLTVL.

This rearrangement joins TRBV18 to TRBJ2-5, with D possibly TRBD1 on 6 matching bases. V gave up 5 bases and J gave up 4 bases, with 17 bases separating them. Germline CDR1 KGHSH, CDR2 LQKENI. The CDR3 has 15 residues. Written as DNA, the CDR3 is TGTGCCAGCTCATTGCAGGACAGTAGACTAGAGACCCAGTACTTC. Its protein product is CASSLQDSRLETQYF.